This T cell receptor beta chain was captured by sequencing in a study of blood T cell repertoires in COVID-19 (dated by TCRdb to 2019 to 2021). For the study in its entirety: Samples covering the acute and convalescent phases of COVID-19 were provided by collaborators in the United States, Italy and Spain. The material from the prospective study consisted of cDNA or gDNA derived from T cells, B-cell-depleted T cells, or PBMCs. Subjects who had been exposed to COVID-19, were actively infected with it, or had recovered from it provided the deeply sampled blood TCRbeta repertoires that made up the dataset. The repertoires were made available in a free public database intended to serve as a resource for research on the immune response to SARS-CoV-2. The samples were drawn from the first 160 participants of the ongoing ImmuneRACE study and from over a thousand subjects provided by 6 global collaborators. The sample metadata nearly always contained a de-identified subject ID, COVID-19 status, age in years and sex. HLA class I and class II types, where available, came from metadata supplied by the sample provider rather than from assay-based typing. Paper-wide results and their limitations: How much clinical and demographic metadata was included differed by source and by participant, and the metadata was provided uncurated.

The immunoSEQ Assay, a bias-controlled multiplex PCR, was used to amplify TCRbeta CDR3 regions from genomic DNA. On the study's bioinformatics: Within the assay, amplification of reference gene primers was used to estimate how many nucleated cells each sample contained. To quantify the absolute abundance of each unique TCRbeta CDR3 rearrangement, sequence reads were collapsed and filtered. For each sample, productive Simpson clonality was calculated as the square root of Simpson's diversity index over productive rearrangements. In its TCRdb copy, this immuneACCESS table keeps in-frame sequences only and misses some clones. Where compared with another copy, unresolved V genes explain less than half of these, and the others have no known cause. Clone size and V and J calls were adopted from that table, with D and trimming inferred from the DNA. The sample table lists 300,000 or so clones, 90% of them with a count of one. Clones ranked in the top ten supply around 2.5% of the sample.

Based on the germline V gene, the CDR1 and CDR2 sequences are SGHRS and YFSETQ. The CDR3 starts with the cysteine, ends with the phenylalanine, and has 16 residues. Only the CDR3 region is kept as DNA, spanning 48 bases read in frame from base 1. Trimming accounts for 3 bases at V and 4 bases at J, while the number of junction bases matched to no gene is 10. Participants in the prospective study were enrolled through a virtual design, were aged roughly 18 to 100 years, and lived in approximately 24 United States geographic areas. In the prospective study, cohorts were assigned on the basis of participant-reported clinical history obtained from a screening survey and a study questionnaire. ImmuneRACE Cohort 3 recovered participants were defined by two consecutive negative NP/OP PCR tests, healthcare professional clearance, or symptom resolution. In the prospective study, mobile phlebotomists collected whole blood, serum and a nasopharyngeal or oropharyngeal swab from each participant. Participants in the prospective study had the option to provide additional blood draws and questionnaires over a 2-month period. Before DNA extraction, blood samples from the prospective study were shipped at room temperature or frozen.

On this clone: Its antigen specificity is not known. It has no much larger one-base neighbor in the sample; base qualities were not kept.

Sample: PBMCs or T cells enriched from blood (not recorded which). This TCR was sampled from a man between 60 and 70 years old who had recovered from COVID-19. Here the chain combines TRBV5-1 and TRBJ2-5, and TRBD1 matches 9 of the central bases. The DNA sequence is given as TGCGCCAGCAGCTACGACAGGGGGGAAGTAGGAGAGACCCAGTACTTC. This translates into CASSYDRGEVGETQYF.